The 10 T cell receptor beta chains below were found in one sample sequenced in a study of blood T cell repertoires in COVID-19. The repertoire was sequenced with immunoSEQ multiplex PCR; TCRdb's copy has only in-frame clones and lacks some. The sample consists of 150,000 to 200,000 clones, about 87% of them appearing once. The sequencing input was peripheral blood. All receptors come from a woman in her 50s with acute or convalescent COVID-19.

This clone was detected only a few times. The rearrangement uses TRBV7-6 and TRBJ2-5, with TRBD2 as a possible D gene (6 bases). Germline V gene data show CDR1 as SGHVS and CDR2 as FNYEAQ. V was shortened by 5 bases and J by 5 bases, with 21 bases between the two germline ends. CDR3 length equals 16 residues. CDR3 in amino acids: CASSTHLGGGKETQYF. As DNA, the CDR3 is TGTGCCAGCAGCACCCACCTCGGAGGCGGGAAGGAGACCCAGTACTTC.

The CDR3 protein is CASSPPRQGASDEQYF. Here the CDR3 DNA reads TGTGCCAGCAGCCCTCCTCGACAGGGGGCAAGCGACGAGCAGTACTTC. This rearrangement joins TRBV7-2 to TRBJ2-7; TRBD1 aligns across 10 bases. Germline CDR1 and CDR2: SGHTA and FQGNSA. CDR3 length equals 16 residues. J gave up 5 bases and V 5 bases, and 12 bases lay outside the gene matches.

The chain recombines TRBV9 with TRBJ1-2; no clear D. The CDR3 loop spans 13 amino acids. The V end was cut by 0 bases, the J end by 8 bases, with 11 bases between. The V gene's germline CDR1 is SGDLS and CDR2 YYNGEE. The CDR3, as DNA: TGTGCCAGCAGCGTAGGTCCAGTTTTAGGCTACACCTTC. Encoded protein: CASSVGPVLGYTF.

The chain recombines TRBV6-5 with TRBJ2-5, with 8 bases fitting TRBD2. Germline V gene lookup returns CDR1 MNHEY and CDR2 SVGAGI. V gave up 8 bases and J gave up 0 bases; unmatched junction bases: 8. This CDR3 is 15 amino acids long. CDR3 sequence reads: CASGRGLGNQETQYF. The CDR3 nucleotides read TGTGCCAGCGGTCGGGGACTAGGCAACCAAGAGACCCAGTACTTC.

The rearrangement uses TRBV6-5 and TRBJ2-4; 9 bases match TRBD1. Losses at the gene ends were 4 bases for V and 7 bases for J; bases not matched to a gene: 5. Germline V gene sequence: CDR1 MNHEY, CDR2 SVGAGI. This CDR3 has 14 residues. The DNA of the CDR3 is TGTGCCAGCAGTTCGGGACAGGGAGCGAACATTCAGTACTTC. Protein sequence: CASSSGQGANIQYF.

This clone was counted only a few times. V gene TRBV10-3 combines with J gene TRBJ2-3, with D unresolved. This CDR3 contains 14 residues. CDR1 and CDR2 from the germline V gene are ENHRY and SYGVKD. Trimming cost V 0 bases and J 4 bases, with 8 bases left between them. This CDR3 reads CAISESTPPDTQYF. CDR3 in DNA: TGTGCCATCAGTGAGTCTACTCCGCCAGATACGCAGTATTTT.

The gene calls are TRBV29-1 and TRBJ2-1, with 9 bases fitting TRBD2. The CDR3 spans 15 residues. The germline gives CDR1 SQVTM, CDR2 ANQGSEA. After removal of 6 bases from V and 2 bases from J, the junction contained 8 bases not matched to a gene. Written as DNA, the CDR3 is TGCAGCGTGATTTCGGGACTAGCAGCCTACAATGAGCAGTTCTTC. This gives the protein CSVISGLAAYNEQFF.

This clone was counted once. The chain joins TRBV9 to TRBJ1-1; the D is unclear. The CDR3 is 14 residues long. Germline lookup yields CDR1 SGDLS and CDR2 YYNGEE. V was trimmed by 2 bases and J by 1 base, leaving 9 bases between them. The CDR3 sequence: CASSVIGGNTEAFF. For the CDR3, the DNA is TGTGCCAGCAGCGTGATAGGAGGGAACACTGAAGCTTTCTTT.

The CDR3 here is CAISGSITDTQYF. The CDR3, as DNA: TGTGCCATAAGCGGCAGCATCACAGATACGCAGTATTTT. This rearrangement joins TRBV19 to TRBJ2-3; tentative D call: TRBD2 (5 bases). Per the germline V gene, CDR1 is LNHDA and CDR2 is SQIVND (reference sequence). V was trimmed by 10 bases and J by 2 bases, leaving 13 bases between them. The CDR3 length is 13 residues.

This chain's CDR3 is CASSHKVGLAGSTDTQYF. CDR3 nucleotide sequence: TGTGCCAGCAGTCACAAGGTTGGTCTAGCGGGCAGCACAGATACGCAGTATTTT. The rearrangement joins TRBV9 to TRBJ2-3; TRBD2 agrees at 8 bases. This CDR3 has 18 amino acids. CDR1 and CDR2 from the germline V gene are SGDLS and YYNGEE. V was clipped by 5 bases and J by 0 bases; unmatched bases: 14.